A single sample is the source of the 9 T cell receptor beta chains below, sequenced in a study of radiation and T cells in renal cell carcinoma. As for time point: baseline pretreatment blood. Specified treatment: 15 Gy SBRT to primary tumor, nephrectomy 4 weeks later. Sequencing was performed with immunoSEQ multiplex PCR; in TCRdb, only in-frame clones are kept and a portion is missing. Of 90,000 to 95,000 clones listed, roughly four fifths are singletons. The sample was blood, taken from a patient whose treatment included radiotherapy and nephrectomy. These receptor sequences come from a man between 60 and 75 years old with renal cell carcinoma.

The rearrangement joins TRBV19 to TRBJ2-4, with 9 bases matching TRBD1. The germline gives CDR1 LNHDA, CDR2 SQIVND (reference sequence). The CDR3 covers 16 residues. The V segment lost 3 bases and the J segment 6 bases; nucleotides outside the gene matches: 9. This CDR3 reads CASSMTGQGAANIQYF. In DNA form, the CDR3 reads TGTGCCAGTAGTATGACGGGACAGGGTGCGGCAAACATTCAGTACTTC.

V is TRBV5-8 and J is TRBJ1-2; D not resolved. V was trimmed by 4 bases and J by 2 bases, leaving 15 bases between them. CDR3 length: 15 amino acids. Looked up from germline, CDR1 is SGHTS and CDR2 is YDEGEE. CDR3 region: CASSLPLDFNYGYTF. DNA of the CDR3: TGTGCCAGCAGCCTCCCTCTGGATTTCAACTATGGCTACACCTTC.

The chain carries TRBV30 and TRBJ1-5, with D perhaps TRBD1 (5 bases). CDR1 is GTSNPN and CDR2 is SVGIG in the germline V gene (reference sequence). The ends were cut back, 3 bases at V and 5 bases at J, with 20 bases in the middle. This CDR3 spans 16 amino acids. For the CDR3, the DNA is TGTGCCTGGAGCGATAGAGTGGGGACCGACGATCAGCCCCAGCATTTT. Residues: CAWSDRVGTDDQPQHF.

The chain combines TRBV5-1 with TRBJ2-3; 12 bases are a match to TRBD2. Germline V gives CDR1 SGHRS, CDR2 YFSETQ. The CDR3 loop spans 20 amino acids. V gave up 0 bases and J gave up 0 bases; unmatched junction bases: 11. The CDR3 sequence is CASSLATPGLAGGSTDTQYF. As DNA, the CDR3 is TGCGCCAGCAGCTTGGCCACCCCGGGACTAGCGGGTGGGAGCACAGATACGCAGTATTTT.

The chain uses TRBV5-1 and TRBJ2-3, with TRBD2 as a possible D gene (6 bases). The germline CDR1 and CDR2 sequences are SGHRS and YFSETQ. CDR3 length equals 15 residues. Trimming cost V 3 bases and J 0 bases, with 11 bases left between them. The CDR3, as DNA: TGCGCCAGCAGCTGGGCGGGAACTAGCACAGATACGCAGTATTTT. It encodes CASSWAGTSTDTQYF.

This chain joins TRBV11-2 and TRBJ2-4; D could derive from TRBD1 or TRBD2 (5 bases each). Germline lookup yields CDR1 SGHAT and CDR2 FQNNGV. Trimming pared 5 bases from V and 6 bases from J, leaving 11 bases between. The CDR3 loop spans 13 amino acids. CDR3 in amino acids: CASSPGSINIQYF. For the CDR3, the DNA is TGTGCCAGCAGCCCAGGGAGTATAAACATTCAGTACTTC.

This clone was observed a handful of times. The chain recombines TRBV5-1 with TRBJ2-1; 8 nucleotides match TRBD2. The ends lost 5 bases at V and 1 base at J; junction bases unmatched: 2. This CDR3 contains 14 residues. Germline V lookup: CDR1 SGHRS, CDR2 YFSETQ. The CDR3 protein is CASRAGESYNEQFF. In DNA form, the CDR3 reads TGCGCCAGCAGAGCGGGAGAATCCTACAATGAGCAGTTCTTC.

The V and J genes are TRBV19 and TRBJ1-5; D possibly corresponds to TRBD1 (6 bases). V lost 0 bases to trimming and J lost 11 bases, with 8 bases between them. The CDR3 runs 12 residues. Germline V gene lookup returns CDR1 LNHDA and CDR2 SQIVND (reference sequence). CDR3 region: CASSIDDRSQHF. The CDR3 DNA reads as TGTGCCAGTAGTATAGACGACAGGTCCCAGCATTTT.

In its sample, this clone was seen a few times. The gene calls are TRBV5-1 and TRBJ2-5, with TRBD2 matching over 9 bases. V shed 2 bases and J 5 bases; nucleotides not matched to a gene: 28. This CDR3 has 22 amino acids. The V gene's germline CDR1 is SGHRS and CDR2 YFSETQ. CDR3 amino acids: CASSFPGLAALTNYEVTETQYF. The CDR3 nucleotides read TGCGCCAGCAGCTTTCCGGGACTAGCAGCTCTGACTAATTACGAAGTAACGGAGACCCAGTACTTC.